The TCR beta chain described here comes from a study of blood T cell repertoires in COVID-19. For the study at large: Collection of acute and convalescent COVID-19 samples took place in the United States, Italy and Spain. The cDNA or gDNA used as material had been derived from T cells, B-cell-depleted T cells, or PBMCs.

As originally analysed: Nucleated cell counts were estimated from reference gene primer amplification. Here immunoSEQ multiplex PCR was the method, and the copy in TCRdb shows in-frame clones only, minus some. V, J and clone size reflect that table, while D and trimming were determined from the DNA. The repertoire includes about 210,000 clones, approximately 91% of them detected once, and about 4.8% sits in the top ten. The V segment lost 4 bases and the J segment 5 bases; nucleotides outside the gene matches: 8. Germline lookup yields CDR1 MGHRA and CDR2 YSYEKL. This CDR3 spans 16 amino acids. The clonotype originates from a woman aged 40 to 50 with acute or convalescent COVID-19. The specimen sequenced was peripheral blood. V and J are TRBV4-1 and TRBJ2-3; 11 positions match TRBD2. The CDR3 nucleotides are TGCGCCAGCAGCCCGTTAGCGGGGGGGGCGGTAGATACGCAGTATTTT. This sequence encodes CASSPLAGGAVDTQYF.